The clone carrying this T cell receptor (beta chain) was counted a few times. Trimming took off 4 bases at V and 7 bases at J, with 17 bases between the two ends. Per germline, CDR1 MNHEY and CDR2 SVGAGI. There are 15 residues in the CDR3. These data belong to a study of patients and donors after allogeneic stem cell transplantation. One entry per CDR3 protein results from TCRdb running MiXCR on the RT-PCR reads. The table has about 960,000 distinct CDR3 sequences, about a sixth seen once. The J gene is TRBJ2-1, the V gene TRBV6-5; the D is unclear. Sequenced input: blood, either unsorted or a sorted T cell fraction (not recorded which). The clonotype was recovered from a human donor who was either an allogeneic HSCT recipient or a stem cell or donor lymphocyte infusion donor (not recorded which). It is not recorded whose cells these are; they may come from a transplant donor. CDR3 coding DNA: TGTGCCAGCAGTTTCAAACCGGACGGATCAAATGAGCAGTTCTTC. This encodes CASSFKPDGSNEQFF.